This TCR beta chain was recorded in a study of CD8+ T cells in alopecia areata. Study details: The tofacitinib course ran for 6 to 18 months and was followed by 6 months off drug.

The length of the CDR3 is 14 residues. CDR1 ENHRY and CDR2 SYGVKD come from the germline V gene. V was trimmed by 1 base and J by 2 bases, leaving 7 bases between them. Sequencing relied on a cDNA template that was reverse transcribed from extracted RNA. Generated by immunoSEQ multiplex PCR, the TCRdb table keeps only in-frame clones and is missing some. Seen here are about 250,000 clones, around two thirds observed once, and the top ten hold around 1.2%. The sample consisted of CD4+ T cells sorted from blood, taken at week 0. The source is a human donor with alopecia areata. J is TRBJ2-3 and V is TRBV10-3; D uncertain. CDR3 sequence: CAISEYSNTDTQYF. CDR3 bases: TGTGCCATCAGTGAGTACAGTAACACAGATACGCAGTATTTT.